Sequencing of this T cell receptor beta chain was carried out in a study of OX40 agonist ivuxolimab in advanced cancers. The overall study: Averaging 60 years in age, with a range of roughly 20 to 90, the cohort was approximately 83% male. Points from the study as a whole: Relative to CD4+ cells, CD8+ T cells on average had more expanded clones.

Exclusion of a patient followed from autoimmune disease history or systemic immunosuppression. Profiling relied on immunoSEQ multiplex PCR, and the TCRdb table lists in-frame clones only, not all of them. This sample yields tens of thousands of clones, of which about 93% are seen a single time; around 6% belongs to the top ten. As regards this clone: The antigen remains unidentified.

Germline V gene data show CDR1 as MNHEY and CDR2 as SMNVEV (reference sequence). This CDR3 is 14 amino acids long. The V end was cut by 2 bases, the J end by 3 bases, with 11 bases between. The specimen comprised CD4+ or CD8+ T cells sorted from blood, sampled in a trial of the OX40 agonist ivuxolimab. The genes are TRBV27 and TRBJ2-7; tentative D call: TRBD2 (5 bases). The sequence was collected from an adult with an advanced solid tumor such as melanoma, head and neck, liver or kidney cancer. The DNA of the CDR3 is TGTGCCAGCAGTTTAGGCCGGAGGCTCTACGAGCAGTACTTC. It codes for CASSLGRRLYEQYF.